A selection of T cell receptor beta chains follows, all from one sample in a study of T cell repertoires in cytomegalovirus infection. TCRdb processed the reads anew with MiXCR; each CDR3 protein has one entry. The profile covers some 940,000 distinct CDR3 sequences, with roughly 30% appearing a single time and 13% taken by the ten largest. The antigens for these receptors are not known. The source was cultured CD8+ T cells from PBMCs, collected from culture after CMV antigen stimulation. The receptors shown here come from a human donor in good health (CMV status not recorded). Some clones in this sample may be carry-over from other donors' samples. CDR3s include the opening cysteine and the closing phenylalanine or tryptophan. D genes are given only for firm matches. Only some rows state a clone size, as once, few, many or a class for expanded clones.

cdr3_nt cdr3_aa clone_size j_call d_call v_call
TGTGCCATCGGGTCTATGAACACTGAAGCTTTCTTT CAIGSMNTEAFF few TRBJ1-1 NA TRBV10-3
TGTGCCAGCAGTTACTCGACCCAAAACTTTGGGGACACCGGGGAGCTGTTTTTT CASSYSTQNFGDTGELFF few TRBJ2-2 NA TRBV6-2/TRBV6-3
TGTGCCAGCAGTTTAGGGCGATACCGGAGGGAAAAACTGTTTTTT CASSLGRYRREKLFF many TRBJ1-4 NA TRBV12-3/TRBV12-4
TGTGCCAGCAGCTTAAGGACGAAGGGGGTCGTCAACACTGAAGCTTTCTTT CASSLRTKGVVNTEAFF many TRBJ1-1 NA TRBV7-8
TGTGCCAGCAGCGTAGGAAGCGGGGGAACCGGGGAGCTGTTTTTT CASSVGSGGTGELFF NA TRBJ2-2 TRBD2 TRBV9
TGTGCCAGCAGTTCTACCGGGAGAGAAGCTTTCTTT CASSSTGREAFF many TRBJ1-1 NA TRBV7-9
TGTGCCAGCAGTAAGGACATATCCTACAATGAGCAGTTCTTC CASSKDISYNEQFF few TRBJ2-1 NA TRBV5-6
TGTGCCAGCAGCCCTTTGCAGCCCCAGCATTTT CASSPLQPQHF NA TRBJ1-5 NA TRBV3-1
TGTGCCTCTCAAGGACAGGGGGTGACCGGGGAGCTGTTTTTT CASQGQGVTGELFF NA TRBJ2-2 TRBD1 TRBV6-2/TRBV6-3
TGTGCCAGCAGCTTTAGAAGGGAAAACATTCAGTACTTC CASSFRRENIQYF NA TRBJ2-4 NA TRBV7-6
TGTGCCAGCAGCTTAGCTAGCGGGGGGGCTGGTGAGCAGTTCTTC CASSLASGGAGEQFF many TRBJ2-1 TRBD2 TRBV7-2
TGTGCCAGCAGCTTCTTAAAAGGGTTAGATACGCAGTATTTT CASSFLKGLDTQYF many TRBJ2-3 NA TRBV7-6
TGTGCCAGCACCACCAATAGGGCGGATAATTCACCCCTCCACTTT CASTTNRADNSPLHF few TRBJ1-6 NA TRBV27
TGTGCCAGCAGTTTGACAGGGGATAACACTGAAGCTTTCTTT CASSLTGDNTEAFF many TRBJ1-1 TRBD1 TRBV6-2/TRBV6-3
TGTGCCAGCAGTGAATGGGACCCGAGCTCCTACAATGAGCAGTTCTTC CASSEWDPSSYNEQFF NA TRBJ2-1 NA TRBV25-1
TGTGCCAGCAGCAAGGCCGGGACAGGGGCCCTCATCTCTGGAAACACCATATATTTT CASSKAGTGALISGNTIYF few TRBJ1-3 TRBD1 TRBV7-6